A selection of T cell receptor beta chains follows, all from one sample in a study of early T cells in non-severe SARS-CoV-2 infection. TCRdb redid the calling of the 5' RACE reads with MiXCR, one entry per CDR3 protein. The sample carries fewer than 100,000 distinct CDR3 sequences, roughly 6% recorded once. The sample was whole blood. The receptors were sampled from an adult who was a healthcare worker with PCR-confirmed SARS-CoV-2 infection or an uninfected control (not recorded which). The CDR3 runs from the conserved cysteine through the conserved F or W. The order of the fields is J gene, V gene, clone size, D gene, CDR3 protein, CDR3 DNA. A D gene is named only where the DNA matches it firmly. A clone size is listed for some rows: how often the clone was seen (once, few, many), or a class if it is expanded.

TRBJ2-2,TRBV7-9,-,-,CASSLWIASNTGELFF,TGTGCCAGCAGCTTATGGATAGCCTCGAACACCGGGGAGCTGTTTTTT
TRBJ2-7,TRBV7-2,many,TRBD1,CASSGTGSYEQYF,TGTGCCAGCAGCGGGACAGGATCTTACGAGCAGTACTTC
TRBJ1-2,TRBV28,many,-,CASTAPQGTYGYTF,TGTGCCAGCACCGCTCCACAGGGAACCTATGGCTACACCTTC
TRBJ2-7,TRBV15,few,TRBD2,CATSRAPGGYEQYF,TGTGCCACCAGCAGAGCCCCCGGGGGGTACGAGCAGTACTTC
TRBJ1-2,TRBV19,-,TRBD1,CASTSRQGYYGYTF,TGTGCCAGTACATCACGACAGGGATACTATGGCTACACCTTC
TRBJ2-2,TRBV29-1,-,-,CSVGVTRETGELFF,TGCAGCGTTGGTGTAACACGGGAAACCGGGGAGCTGTTTTTT
TRBJ2-3,TRBV4-1,-,-,CASSQDFGTDTQYF,TGCGCCAGCAGCCAAGATTTCGGCACAGATACGCAGTATTTT
TRBJ1-1,TRBV4-1,many,-,CASSQDNSEAFF,TGCGCCAGCAGCCAAGATAACAGTGAAGCTTTCTTT
TRBJ2-7,TRBV7-9,-,-,CASSVGQTYEQYF,TGTGCCAGCAGCGTCGGACAGACCTACGAGCAGTACTTC
TRBJ2-2,TRBV18,many,TRBD1,CASSPPGGLNTGELFF,TGTGCCAGCTCACCCCCAGGGGGCCTGAACACCGGGGAGCTGTTTTTT
TRBJ1-2,TRBV5-1,many,-,CASSLAAARRGGYTF,TGCGCCAGCAGCTTGGCCGCGGCACGCCGCGGGGGCTACACCTTC
TRBJ1-6,TRBV7-2,-,-,CASSFGQQNSPLHF,TGTGCCAGCAGCTTCGGACAGCAGAATTCACCCCTCCACTTT
TRBJ2-5,TRBV7-2,many,TRBD1,CASSLSTGAQETQYF,TGTGCCAGCAGCTTATCGACAGGGGCCCAAGAGACCCAGTACTTC
TRBJ2-7,TRBV7-2,many,TRBD2,CASSSSGGAYEQYF,TGTGCCAGCAGCTCTAGCGGGGGAGCCTACGAGCAGTACTTC
TRBJ2-3,TRBV4-2,many,TRBD2,CASSLRLAGTTDTQYF,TGTGCCAGCAGCCTCAGACTAGCGGGGACCACAGATACGCAGTATTTT
TRBJ2-1,TRBV27,many,-,CASSRAGGYNEQFF,TGTGCCAGCAGTCGGGCAGGCGGGTACAATGAGCAGTTCTTC
TRBJ1-2,TRBV29-1,-,TRBD1,CSVAPGTGVRNYGYTF,TGCAGCGTGGCCCCGGGGACAGGGGTGCGTAACTATGGCTACACCTTC
TRBJ2-3,TRBV27,many,-,CASSYRLGKTSDTQYF,TGTGCCAGCAGTTACCGACTAGGTAAAACTTCGGATACGCAGTATTTT
TRBJ2-3,TRBV20-1,many,-,CSANRDKNTDTQYF,TGCAGTGCTAACCGGGACAAAAACACAGATACGCAGTATTTT
TRBJ1-1,TRBV5-5,few,-,CASSLLLNSYTEAFF,TGTGCCAGCAGCCTTCTCCTCAATTCCTACACTGAAGCTTTCTTT
TRBJ2-7,TRBV11-3,few,-,CASSLAYTATGTPYEQYF,TGTGCCAGCAGCTTAGCGTATACTGCGACAGGGACTCCCTACGAGCAGTACTTC
TRBJ2-1,TRBV20-1,many,TRBD1,CSAERDRAAYNEQFF,TGCAGTGCTGAACGGGACAGGGCGGCTTACAATGAGCAGTTCTTC
TRBJ2-2,TRBV24-1,few,-,CATSDLEILSLRQINTGELFF,TGTGCCACCAGTGATTTGGAAATCTTATCGTTACGGCAGATAAACACCGGGGAGCTGTTTTTT
TRBJ2-7,TRBV11-2,many,-,CASSLDTTTAGQYF,TGTGCCAGCAGCTTAGATACGACGACGGCCGGGCAGTACTTC
TRBJ2-1,TRBV20-1,many,TRBD2,CSARDTGTSGRGEQFF,TGCAGTGCTAGAGATACCGGGACTAGCGGGAGAGGTGAGCAGTTCTTC
TRBJ1-4,TRBV11-2,many,-,CATGQTEKLFF,TGTGCCACAGGACAGACTGAAAAACTGTTTTTT
TRBJ2-1,TRBV5-1,-,TRBD2,CASSLTSGSYNEQFF,TGCGCCAGCAGCTTGACTAGCGGGAGCTACAATGAGCAGTTCTTC
TRBJ2-7,TRBV2,many,TRBD1,CASGDRGPTYEQYF,TGTGCCAGCGGGGACAGGGGGCCAACCTACGAGCAGTACTTC
TRBJ2-2,TRBV5-1,-,-,CASSLAPLVTGELFF,TGCGCCAGCAGCTTGGCCCCGCTAGTCACCGGGGAGCTGTTTTTT
TRBJ2-7,TRBV7-2,few,-,CASSRRGQSSYEQYF,TGTGCCAGCAGCCGTCGTGGACAGAGCTCCTACGAGCAGTACTTC
TRBJ2-3,TRBV5-1,-,TRBD2,CASSSRDYHTDTQYF,TGCGCCAGCAGCTCCCGGGACTACCACACAGATACGCAGTATTTT
TRBJ2-7,TRBV7-2,-,-,CASSVFGYEQYF,TGTGCCAGCAGCGTCTTTGGATACGAGCAGTACTTC
TRBJ2-7,TRBV28,-,-,CASSPTTSRGYEQYF,TGTGCCAGCAGTCCGACGACTAGTAGGGGCTACGAGCAGTACTTC
TRBJ1-6,TRBV30,many,-,CAWSDKASSYNSPLHF,TGTGCCTGGAGCGACAAGGCGAGCTCCTATAATTCACCCCTCCACTTT
TRBJ1-5,TRBV20-1,many,TRBD1,CSAIGGTGGNQPQHF,TGCAGTGCCATTGGCGGGACAGGGGGCAATCAGCCCCAGCATTTT
TRBJ1-1,TRBV5-6,-,-,CASSFGRIRVNTEAFF,TGTGCCAGCAGCTTCGGACGGATAAGGGTGAACACTGAAGCTTTCTTT
TRBJ1-2,TRBV6-5,-,TRBD1,CASTRTGQSYTF,TGTGCCAGCACCAGGACAGGGCAAAGCTACACCTTC
TRBJ2-3,TRBV12-3/TRBV12-4,-,TRBD2,CASRRLAGGYTQYF,TGTGCCAGCAGGAGACTAGCGGGGGGCTATACGCAGTATTTT
TRBJ2-7,TRBV18,-,-,CASSPSPYEQYF,TGTGCCAGCTCACCGAGCCCCTACGAGCAGTACTTC
TRBJ1-4,TRBV20-1,-,-,CSARDRSTNEKLFF,TGCAGTGCTAGGGACAGATCAACTAATGAAAAACTGTTTTTT
TRBJ2-3,TRBV12-3/TRBV12-4,-,TRBD1,CASSLFTGGSDTQYF,TGTGCCAGCAGTTTATTCACAGGGGGCTCAGATACGCAGTATTTT
TRBJ2-1,TRBV20-1,many,TRBD2,CSARSGRTYNEQFF,TGCAGTGCTAGAAGCGGGAGGACCTACAATGAGCAGTTCTTC
TRBJ2-2,TRBV4-1,many,-,CASSQFTVNTGELFF,TGCGCCAGCAGCCAATTTACCGTAAACACCGGGGAGCTGTTTTTT
TRBJ2-5,TRBV20-1,-,-,CSASLGAVLETQYF,TGCAGTGCTAGTTTAGGCGCGGTTTTAGAGACCCAGTACTTC
TRBJ2-7,TRBV20-1,-,TRBD1,CSAGGQGASGRAYEQYF,TGCAGTGCTGGGGGACAGGGGGCAAGTGGGAGGGCCTACGAGCAGTACTTC
TRBJ2-7,TRBV4-1,-,TRBD2,CASSQVASGDYEQYF,TGCGCCAGCAGCCAAGTCGCTAGCGGGGACTACGAGCAGTACTTC
TRBJ1-5,TRBV20-1,many,TRBD1,CSARAGGRTYQPQHF,TGCAGTGCTAGAGCAGGGGGGAGAACATATCAGCCCCAGCATTTT
TRBJ2-1,TRBV12-3/TRBV12-4,-,TRBD2,CASSLETSGSRNEQFF,TGTGCCAGCAGTTTAGAGACTAGCGGGAGTAGGAATGAGCAGTTCTTC
TRBJ2-2,TRBV6-4,-,-,CASSFQFGPTGELFF,TGTGCCAGCAGTTTCCAATTCGGCCCAACCGGGGAGCTGTTTTTT
TRBJ2-7,TRBV7-9,few,TRBD1,CASSLSTGVNEQYF,TGTGCCAGCAGCTTATCCACAGGGGTTAACGAGCAGTACTTC
TRBJ2-5,TRBV4-2,many,TRBD2,CASSLGLAGQETQYF,TGTGCCAGCAGCCTGGGACTAGCGGGGCAAGAGACCCAGTACTTC
TRBJ1-1,TRBV19,few,TRBD1,CASNLPGTGLRQAFF,TGTGCCAGTAACCTCCCCGGGACAGGACTTCGACAAGCTTTCTTT
TRBJ2-4,TRBV12-3/TRBV12-4,many,-,CASSFHSGENIQYF,TGTGCCAGCAGTTTTCACAGTGGGGAAAACATTCAGTACTTC
TRBJ2-3,TRBV20-1,few,TRBD1,CSARDFEQGATRTQYF,TGCAGTGCTAGAGATTTTGAGCAGGGGGCGACTCGTACGCAGTATTTT
TRBJ1-1,TRBV18,-,-,CASSPKLEGNTEAFF,TGTGCCAGCTCACCAAAGTTGGAGGGGAACACTGAAGCTTTCTTT
TRBJ2-6,TRBV3-1,few,-,CASSQVVGFLSGANVLTF,TGTGCCAGCAGCCAAGTCGTGGGGTTCCTCTCTGGGGCCAACGTCCTGACTTTC
TRBJ1-1,TRBV13,few,-,CATSWRGGSAEAFF,TGTGCCACCTCCTGGAGGGGAGGGTCGGCTGAAGCTTTCTTT
TRBJ2-3,TRBV7-9,few,-,CASTPGGGGSTDTQYF,TGTGCCAGCACCCCTGGGGGCGGGGGAAGCACAGATACGCAGTATTTT